Listed below are T cell receptor beta chains from one sample, sequenced in a study of human T cells and chemical hapten exposure. Via MiXCR, TCRdb re-called the RACE reads, giving one row per CDR3 protein. The profile shows around 42,000 distinct CDR3 sequences, approximately 9.7% of them singletons. Specimen: whole blood, collected in connection with sensitization to the hapten diphenylcyclopropenone (DPC). Every receptor here comes from a woman in her twenties or thirties with alopecia areata. Some clones in this sample may be carry-over from other donors' samples. The CDR3 runs from the conserved cysteine through the conserved F or W. The D gene is left open where the match is weak. Size is stated for part of the rows, as once, few or many counts, or as a class when the clone is expanded.

>many|TRBJ2-3|TRBV7-3|14|-
TGTGCCAGCAGCTTAGTCGGGGTGGGAGATACGCAGTATTTT
CASSLVGVGDTQYF
>-|TRBJ2-2|TRBV4-3|16|TRBD1
TGCGCCAGCAGCCAGAACAGGGGGTCGGGCACCGGGGAGCTGTTTTTT
CASSQNRGSGTGELFF
>few|TRBJ2-1|TRBV6-6|14|-
TGTGCCAGCAGTTTTGCGGGTAACAAGGGGGAGCAGTTCTTC
CASSFAGNKGEQFF
>-|TRBJ2-3|TRBV12-3/TRBV12-4|15|-
TGTGCCAGCAGTGCCACCGGGACGCTCACAGATACGCAGTATTTT
CASSATGTLTDTQYF
>-|TRBJ2-3|TRBV7-2|16|TRBD2
TGTGCCAGCAGCTTTACTAGCGGGGGAGGCACAGATACGCAGTATTTT
CASSFTSGGGTDTQYF
>-|TRBJ1-3|TRBV4-2|17|TRBD1
TGTGCCAGCAGCCAAGACCAAGCAGGGGGCTCTGGAAACACCATATATTTT
CASSQDQAGGSGNTIYF
>few|TRBJ1-1|TRBV7-9|15|TRBD1
TGTGCCAGCAGCTACCGACAGGGCGTCCCTCCTGAAGCTTTCTTT
CASSYRQGVPPEAFF
>many|TRBJ2-1|TRBV18|12|-
TGTGCCAGCTCACCACAGGGAAATGAGCAGTTCTTC
CASSPQGNEQFF
>many|TRBJ2-1|TRBV6-2/TRBV6-3|13|-
TGTGCCAGCAGTCCCGAGACTGACAATGAGCAGTTCTTC
CASSPETDNEQFF
>few|TRBJ2-2|TRBV24-1|13|-
TGTGCCACCAGTGAGGGGGTCACCGGGGAGCTGTTTTTT
CATSEGVTGELFF
>-|TRBJ2-1|TRBV5-4|19|-
TGTGCCAGCAGCTTGAGCGGGACAATAGACCTCAATGAGTTATTTGTGCAGTTCTTC
CASSLSGTIDLNELFVQFF
>-|TRBJ2-5|TRBV11-2|15|-
TGTGCCAGCAGCTTAGGTTGGACTGAGGAAGAGACCCAGTACTTC
CASSLGWTEEETQYF
>many|TRBJ2-3|TRBV7-2|16|-
TGTGCCAGCAGCTTAGTGGGTAGCGTCAGCACAGATACGCAGTATTTT
CASSLVGSVSTDTQYF
>many|TRBJ1-6|TRBV28|15|TRBD1
TGTGCCAGCAGACAGACCGGGACAGATAATTCACCCCTCCACTTT
CASRQTGTDNSPLHF
>-|TRBJ2-3|TRBV9|16|-
TGTGCCAGCAGCGTAGACCGGGCAGGCAACACAGATACGCAGTATTTT
CASSVDRAGNTDTQYF
>-|TRBJ2-5|TRBV2|12|-
TGTGCCAGCCGGGTGCGGCAAGAGACCCAGTACTTC
CASRVRQETQYF
>many|TRBJ2-2|TRBV29-1|11|-
TGCAGCGTGGGGGCTACCGGGGAGCTGTTTTTT
CSVGATGELFF
>-|TRBJ1-6|TRBV6-5|14|-
TGTGCCAGCACAACCGACAGCTCTAATTCACCCCTCCACTTT
CASTTDSSNSPLHF
>-|TRBJ2-5|TRBV19|12|-
TGTGCCAGTAGTATGCCGCAAGAGACCCAGTACTTC
CASSMPQETQYF
>-|TRBJ2-1|TRBV30|11|-
TGTGCCTGGGGTAGGCTAGATGCGCAGTTCTTC
CAWGRLDAQFF
>-|TRBJ2-2|TRBV6-5|17|TRBD2
TGTGCCAGCAGTTACCCAGCGGGGGAAGCGAACACCGGGGAGCTGTTTTTT
CASSYPAGEANTGELFF
>many|TRBJ2-5|TRBV6-2/TRBV6-3|15|TRBD2
TGTGCCAGCGGGGCTAGCGGGGGGGATCGAGAGACCCAGTACTTC
CASGASGGDRETQYF